A single sample gave rise to the 22 T cell receptor beta chains below, sequenced in a study of cytomegalovirus exposure and HLA in healthy donors. The study ran its PCR with 60 Vbeta and 13 Jbeta primers. Sequenced by immunoSEQ multiplex PCR; TCRdb stores in-frame clones only, minus some. The table lists around 170,000 clones, less than 75% of them singletons. The sample comprised PBMCs. The receptors originated from a girl aged 5 to 17 in good health and CMV-seronegative.

This clone has just one count. The chain couples TRBV4-1 to TRBJ2-7; 7 nucleotides match TRBD1. This CDR3 has 14 residues. The V gene's germline CDR1 is MGHRA and CDR2 YSYEKL. The V gene end was trimmed by 4 bases and the J gene end by 4 bases; junction bases not matched to a gene: 7. The CDR3 is CASSPSGQEYEQYF. CDR3 bases: TGCGCCAGCAGCCCTTCCGGACAGGAGTACGAGCAGTACTTC.

The V and J genes are TRBV5-6 and TRBJ2-7, with a tentative D call TRBD2 (5 bases). The CDR3 length is 15 residues. Germline CDR1 SGHDT, CDR2 YYEEEE. V was trimmed by 3 bases and J by 3 bases, leaving 16 bases between them. Here the CDR3 reads CASSSQLTGIYEQYF. The CDR3 DNA sequence: TGTGCCAGCAGCTCCCAATTGACGGGGATCTACGAGCAGTACTTC.

CDR3 sequence: CASSEFKGVTEAFF. In nucleotides, the CDR3 is TGCGCCAGCAGTGAGTTTAAGGGGGTCACTGAAGCTTTCTTT. This rearrangement joins TRBV10-1 to TRBJ1-1, with a weak D call TRBD1 (6 bases). V dropped 1 base and J dropped 4 bases, with 10 bases sitting between them. Germline V gene sequence: CDR1 WNHNN, CDR2 SYGVQD (reference sequence). The CDR3 totals 14 residues.

The chain is built from TRBV5-1 and TRBJ2-1; maybe TRBD2 (6 bases). CDR3 length: 17 residues. Germline V CDR1 and CDR2: SGHRS, YFSETQ. Trimming cost V 6 bases and J 0 bases, with 19 bases left between them. The CDR3 nucleotides read TGCGCCAGCACCAAGGAGGGCCGAGTGGGCTCCTACAATGAGCAGTTCTTC. Protein product: CASTKEGRVGSYNEQFF. The full variable domain, completed using reference TRBV5-1 and TRBJ2-1, is KAGVTQTPRYLIKTRGQQVTLSCSPISGHRSVSWYQQTPGQGLQFLFEYFSETQRNKGNFPGRFSGRQFSNSRSEMNVSTLELGDSALYLCASTKEGRVGSYNEQFFGPGTRLTVL.

This clone was counted once. This chain uses TRBV7-9 with TRBJ1-2; 8 bases are shared with TRBD1. V was pared by 0 bases and J by 3 bases, with 12 bases of the junction left unmatched. Germline values: CDR1 SEHNR, CDR2 FQNEAQ (reference sequence). The CDR3 runs to 18 residues. This chain's CDR3 is CASSLAQGPGTGDYGYTF. As DNA, the CDR3 is TGTGCCAGCAGCTTAGCGCAGGGGCCCGGGACAGGTGACTATGGCTACACCTTC.

The chain has TRBV2 and TRBJ1-1; D not resolved. V was shortened by 6 bases and J by 2 bases, with 16 bases between the two germline ends. The CDR3 totals 15 residues. Germline lookup yields CDR1 SNHLY and CDR2 FYNNEI. CDR3 sequence reads: CASRDRRGSNTEAFF. CDR3 nucleotides: TGTGCCAGCAGGGACCGCAGAGGGAGCAACACTGAAGCTTTCTTT.

The sample holds one count of this clone. The genes are TRBV27 and TRBJ1-5; D gene unclear. CDR3 length equals 16 residues. V was shortened by 5 bases and J by 1 base, with 15 bases between the two germline ends. Looked up from germline, CDR1 is MNHEY and CDR2 is SMNVEV (reference sequence). The DNA of the CDR3 is TGTGCCAGCAGTCCCCCGGCGGGTAGAAGCAATCAGCCCCAGCATTTT. This encodes CASSPPAGRSNQPQHF.

Only a few counts were recorded for this clone. The chain employs TRBV7-9 and TRBJ1-2, with no clear D. The CDR3 is 15 residues long. V gave up 5 bases and J gave up 0 bases, with 13 bases separating them. The germline V gene encodes CDR1 SEHNR and CDR2 FQNEAQ (reference sequence). The CDR3 bases are TGTGCCAGCAGCGGCCGACATGCGTCTAACTATGGCTACACCTTC. Protein: CASSGRHASNYGYTF.

The rearrangement joins TRBV2 to TRBJ1-1, with TRBD1 as a possible D gene (5 bases). The germline gives CDR1 SNHLY, CDR2 FYNNEI. This CDR3 is built from 13 residues. The V end was cut by 6 bases, the J end by 8 bases, with 16 bases between. For the CDR3, the DNA is TGTGCCAGCAGGGTAGGGGCGGTTCGGGAAGCTTTCTTT. It codes for CASRVGAVREAFF.

This clone was seen a few times. This chain connects TRBV7-9 to TRBJ1-5; D uncertain. This CDR3 has 18 residues. V was pared by 5 bases and J by 2 bases, with 22 bases between. Germline CDR1 is SEHNR and CDR2 is FQNEAQ (reference sequence). CDR3 in DNA: TGTGCCAGCAGCGACACGAGTGTCCGGTCGTTGGGCAATCAGCCCCAGCATTTT. Amino acid sequence: CASSDTSVRSLGNQPQHF.

The genes are TRBV2 and TRBJ2-5; 8 bases align to TRBD2. After removal of 4 bases from V and 2 bases from J, the junction contained 6 bases not matched to a gene. The length of the CDR3 is 15 residues. Germline V gene sequence: CDR1 SNHLY, CDR2 FYNNEI. The CDR3 here is CASSGGSGGQETQYF. CDR3 DNA sequence: TGTGCCAGCAGTGGGGGGAGCGGGGGACAAGAGACCCAGTACTTC.

In this sample, this clone turned up once. This sequence joins TRBV18 and TRBJ1-5, with D possibly TRBD1 on 5 matching bases. V lost 3 bases and J 5 bases, leaving 11 bases between the germline ends. The CDR3 covers 14 residues. The V gene's germline CDR1 is KGHSH and CDR2 LQKENI. Written as DNA, the CDR3 is TGTGCCAGCTCACCCGAACAGGTTGATCAGCCCCAGCATTTT. This codes for CASSPEQVDQPQHF. Using reference TRBV18 and TRBJ1-5 for the parts outside the CDR3, the full variable domain is NAGVMQNPRHLVRRRGQEARLRCSPMKGHSHVYWYRQLPEEGLKFMVYLQKENIIDESGMPKERFSAEFPKEGPSILRIQQVVRGDSAAYFCASSPEQVDQPQHFGDGTRLSIL.

The chain recombines TRBV7-9 with TRBJ2-7, with D perhaps TRBD1 (5 bases). The CDR3 covers 13 residues. V lost 5 bases to trimming and J lost 2 bases, with 10 bases between them. Germline V lookup: CDR1 SEHNR, CDR2 FQNEAQ (reference sequence). The CDR3 protein is CASSQDTAYEQYF. For the CDR3, the DNA is TGTGCCAGCAGCCAGGACACAGCCTACGAGCAGTACTTC.

The DNA for the CDR3 is TGCGCCAGCAGCCAAAACCCGAGCCAGGGGGCTGGTGGCTACACCTTC. It yields the protein CASSQNPSQGAGGYTF. The J gene is TRBJ1-2, the V gene TRBV4-1; 8 positions agree with TRBD1. Germline V gene data show CDR1 as MGHRA and CDR2 as YSYEKL. V lost 2 bases to trimming and J lost 7 bases; unmatched junction nucleotides: 12. This CDR3 contains 16 residues.

V and J are TRBV7-9 and TRBJ1-2; D is unclear. This CDR3 is 16 amino acids long. Trimming left V 3 bases short and J 0 bases short, with 14 bases between. Germline values: CDR1 SEHNR, CDR2 FQNEAQ (reference sequence). For the CDR3, the DNA is TGTGCCAGCAGCTTGGTCCCAGAACCCTCTAACTATGGCTACACCTTC. Translation: CASSLVPEPSNYGYTF.

CDR3 DNA sequence: TGTGCCAGCAGTAAACACAGGGGATCCTACGAGCAGTACTTC. Its protein is CASSKHRGSYEQYF. The J gene is TRBJ2-7, the V gene TRBV27; 7 bases are a match to TRBD1. The CDR3 runs to 14 residues. CDR1 is MNHEY and CDR2 is SMNVEV in the germline V gene (reference sequence). V lost 5 bases and J lost 1; bases outside the gene matches: 5.

CDR3 residues: CASSIHSHEQYF. DNA of the CDR3: TGTGCCAGTAGTATCCACAGCCACGAGCAGTACTTC. This sequence joins TRBV19 and TRBJ2-7, with D uncertain. CDR3 length equals 12 residues. V was pared by 3 bases and J by 5 bases, with 8 bases between. Germline lookup yields CDR1 LNHDA and CDR2 SQIVND (reference sequence).

The chain uses TRBV5-5 and TRBJ1-1, with unresolved D. CDR1 and CDR2 from the germline V gene are SGHKS and YYEKEE (reference sequence). The length of the CDR3 is 12 residues. Between the trimmed V and J ends, which lost 2 bases and 2 bases, there was a span of 4 bases. As DNA, the CDR3 is TGTGCCAGCAGCTTCTCCAACACTGAAGCTTTCTTT. This encodes CASSFSNTEAFF.

V usage is TRBV5-1 and J usage is TRBJ2-1; 14 positions match TRBD2. Germline V gene sequence: CDR1 SGHRS, CDR2 YFSETQ. The CDR3 extends over 15 amino acids. Unmatched junction bases numbered 6, after V lost 7 bases and J lost 6 bases. CDR3 sequence reads: CASGPGTSGGNEQFF. CDR3 nucleotides: TGCGCCAGCGGGCCCGGGACTAGCGGGGGCAATGAGCAGTTCTTC.

This clone was recorded once. The chain is built from TRBV6-5 and TRBJ2-1, with TRBD2 as a possible D gene (5 bases). Germline loops: CDR1 MNHEY, CDR2 SVGAGI. Trimming removed 4 bases at V and 5 bases at J, with 18 bases between. This CDR3 region has 16 residues. The CDR3 DNA reads as TGTGCCAGCAGTTCCCCAACGAGGGAATCCCACAATGAGCAGTTCTTC. This codes for CASSSPTRESHNEQFF.

This clone has just a few counts. The V gene is TRBV9, the J gene TRBJ1-5; D unclear. The V gene's germline CDR1 is SGDLS and CDR2 YYNGEE. The CDR3 covers 15 residues. The V end lost 4 bases, the J end lost 3 bases, and 14 bases lay between the germline ends. Here the CDR3 DNA reads TGTGCCAGCAGCCCCCAACCAGGATCCAATCAGCCCCAGCATTTT. Protein product: CASSPQPGSNQPQHF. The full variable domain, in which reference TRBV9 and TRBJ1-5 provide the parts outside the CDR3, is DSGVTQTPKHLITATGQRVTLRCSPRSGDLSVYWYQQSLDQGLQFLIQYYNGEERAKGNILERFSAQQFPDLHSELNLSSLELGDSALYFCASSPQPGSNQPQHFGDGTRLSIL.

The chain is built from TRBV5-4 and TRBJ1-3; D is ambiguous. Germline V lookup: CDR1 SGHNT, CDR2 YYREEE (reference sequence). V lost 3 bases and J lost 1, with 20 bases in between. The CDR3 contains 18 residues. CDR3 nucleotides: TGTGCCAGCAGCTCACGCGCGGGAACAGTTCTGTCTGGAAACACCATATATTTT. Its translation is CASSSRAGTVLSGNTIYF. Drawing the rest from reference TRBV5-4 and TRBJ1-3, the complete variable domain is ETGVTQSPTHLIKTRGQQVTLRCSSQSGHNTVSWYQQALGQGPQFIFQYYREEENGRGNFPPRFSGLQFPNYSSELNVNALELDDSALYLCASSSRAGTVLSGNTIYFGEGSWLTVV.